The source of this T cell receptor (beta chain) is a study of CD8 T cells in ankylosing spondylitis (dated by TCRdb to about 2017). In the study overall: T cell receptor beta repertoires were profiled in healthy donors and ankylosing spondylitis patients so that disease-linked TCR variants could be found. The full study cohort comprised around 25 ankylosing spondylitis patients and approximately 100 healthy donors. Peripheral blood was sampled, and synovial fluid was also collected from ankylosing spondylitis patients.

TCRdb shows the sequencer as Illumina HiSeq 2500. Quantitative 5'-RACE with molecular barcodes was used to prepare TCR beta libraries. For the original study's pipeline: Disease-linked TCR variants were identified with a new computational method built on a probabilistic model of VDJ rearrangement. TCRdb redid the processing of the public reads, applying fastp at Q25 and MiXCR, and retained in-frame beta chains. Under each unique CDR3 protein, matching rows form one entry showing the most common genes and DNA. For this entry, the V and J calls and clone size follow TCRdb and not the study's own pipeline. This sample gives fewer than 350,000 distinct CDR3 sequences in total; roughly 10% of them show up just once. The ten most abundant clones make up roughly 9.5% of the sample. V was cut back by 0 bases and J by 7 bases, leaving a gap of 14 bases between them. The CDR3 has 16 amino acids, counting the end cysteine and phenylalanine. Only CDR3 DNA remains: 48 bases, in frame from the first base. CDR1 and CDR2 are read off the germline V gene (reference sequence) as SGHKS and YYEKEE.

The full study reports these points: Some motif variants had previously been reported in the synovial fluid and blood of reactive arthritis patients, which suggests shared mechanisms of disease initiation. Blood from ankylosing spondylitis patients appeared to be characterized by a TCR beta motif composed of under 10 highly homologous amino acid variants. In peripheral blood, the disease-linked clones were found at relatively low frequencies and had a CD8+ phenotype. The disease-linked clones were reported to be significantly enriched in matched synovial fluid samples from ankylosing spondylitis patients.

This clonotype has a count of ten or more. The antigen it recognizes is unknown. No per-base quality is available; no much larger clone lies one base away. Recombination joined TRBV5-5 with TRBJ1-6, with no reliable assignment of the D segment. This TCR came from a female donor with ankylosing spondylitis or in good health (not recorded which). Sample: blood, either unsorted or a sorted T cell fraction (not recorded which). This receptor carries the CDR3 CASSLVPRVENSPLHF. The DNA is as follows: TGTGCCAGCAGCTTGGTACCCCGGGTGGAAAATTCACCCCTCCACTTT.